A selection of T cell receptor beta chains follows, all from one sample in a study of CXCR4 blockade with PD-1 therapy in pancreatic cancer. Some clones are missing from TCRdb's copy, which holds only in-frame ones; the method was immunoSEQ multiplex PCR. The repertoire includes approximately 2,000 clones, under 55% of them detected once, and approximately 33% sits in the top ten. The source material was tumor tissue. These receptors were obtained from a human donor with pancreatic ductal adenocarcinoma. Both conserved end residues are part of each CDR3. The order of the fields is V gene, J gene, clone size, D gene, CDR3 protein, CDR3 DNA. A D gene is named only where the DNA matches it firmly. Only some rows state a clone size, as once, few, many or a class for expanded clones.

TRBV6-8	TRBJ2-7	.	TRBD1	CASRTGGYEQYF	TGTGCCAGTCGGACAGGGGGCTACGAGCAGTACTTC
TRBV5-1	TRBJ2-3	.	.	CASRSSGERADTQYF	TGCGCCAGCAGGTCCTCAGGGGAGAGGGCAGATACGCAGTATTTT
TRBV6-8	TRBJ2-2	.	.	CASSMKTDGGELFF	TGTGCCAGCAGTATGAAGACAGACGGCGGGGAGCTGTTTTTT
TRBV23-1	TRBJ1-1	.	.	CASSQYGGNTEAFF	TGCGCCAGCAGTCAGTATGGCGGGAACACTGAAGCTTTCTTT
TRBV7-1	TRBJ2-1	.	.	CANSLGLASEQFF	TGTGCCAACAGCTTAGGCCTAGCGAGTGAGCAGTTCTTC
TRBV11-3	TRBJ2-5	medium-sized	.	CASSSGGPQETQYF	TGTGCCAGCAGCTCCGGGGGCCCTCAAGAGACCCAGTACTTC
TRBV6-7	TRBJ2-7	.	TRBD1	CASRPGTGGYEQYF	TGTGCCAGCAGGCCCGGGACAGGGGGCTACGAGCAGTACTTC
TRBV28	TRBJ1-1	.	TRBD1	CASSLAGAGDSTEAFF	TGTGCCAGCAGTTTAGCGGGGGCAGGGGACAGCACTGAAGCTTTCTTT
TRBV6-7	TRBJ2-7	.	.	CASTARQGRKYF	TGTGCCAGCACCGCCCGCCAGGGGAGGAAGTACTTC
TRBV11-3	TRBJ1-2	.	TRBD1	CASSLETGAVYGYTF	TGTGCCAGCAGCTTAGAAACAGGGGCAGTCTATGGCTACACCTTC
TRBV18	TRBJ2-3	few	.	CASSPRPDTQYF	TGTGCCAGCTCACCACGGCCAGATACGCAGTATTTT
TRBV5-1	TRBJ2-1	few	.	CASSLVEGAYNEQFF	TGCGCCAGCAGCTTGGTAGAGGGGGCCTACAATGAGCAGTTCTTC
TRBV28	TRBJ1-4	.	.	CASSTSGGTNEKLFF	TGTGCCAGCAGCACATCGGGCGGCACTAATGAAAAACTGTTTTTT
TRBV18	TRBJ1-1	.	.	CASSFQDLGTEAFF	TGTGCCAGCTCCTTCCAAGACCTCGGCACTGAAGCTTTCTTT
TRBV15	TRBJ2-3	.	TRBD2	CATRTGAGANVRDTQYF	TGTGCCACCCGGACCGGAGCGGGGGCCAACGTCCGGGATACGCAGTATTTT
TRBV25-1	TRBJ1-4	.	TRBD1	CASAYQGDNEKLFF	TGTGCCAGCGCATACCAGGGGGATAATGAAAAACTGTTTTTT
TRBV9	TRBJ2-1	.	.	CAKRRQVGNEQFF	TGTGCCAAGAGAAGACAGGTGGGAAATGAGCAGTTCTTC
TRBV30	TRBJ2-2	.	TRBD2	CAWRDPGGMRRHTGELFF	TGTGCCTGGAGGGACCCGGGGGGGATGCGACGCCACACCGGGGAGCTGTTTTTT
TRBV19	TRBJ1-1	.	.	CASSRSSDEDTEAFF	TGTGCCAGTAGCAGGTCCTCTGATGAGGACACTGAAGCTTTCTTT
TRBV18	TRBJ2-3	.	TRBD1	CASSLRDRAEDTQYF	TGTGCCAGCTCGCTGCGGGACAGGGCGGAAGATACGCAGTATTTT
TRBV6-8	TRBJ2-2	medium-sized	.	CASSDKDTGELFF	TGTGCCAGCAGTGATAAGGACACCGGGGAGCTGTTTTTT
TRBV5-1	TRBJ1-1	once	.	CASSLAGAATEAFF	TGCGCTAGCAGCTTGGCCGGGGCGGCCACTGAAGCTTTCTTT
TRBV29-1	TRBJ2-2	.	.	CSVGTTQRGELFF	TGCAGCGTTGGGACAACACAACGCGGGGAGCTGTTTTTT
TRBV5-1	TRBJ1-1	.	.	CASSLEVKNTEAFF	TGCGCCAGCAGCTTGGAAGTCAAGAACACTGAAGCTTTCTTT
TRBV19	TRBJ2-1	.	.	CASRLAPSSYNEQFF	TGTGCCAGTAGGTTAGCGCCCAGCTCCTACAATGAGCAGTTCTTC
TRBV28	TRBJ2-3	.	TRBD2	CASSPIREAGGTDTQYF	TGTGCCAGCAGTCCTATCAGGGAGGCGGGGGGAACAGATACGCAGTATTTT
TRBV19	TRBJ1-3	.	.	CASSIAGDSRNTIYF	TGTGCCAGTAGTATCGCAGGAGATTCGAGAAACACCATATATTTT
TRBV5-1	TRBJ1-4	once	.	CASSGGVATNEKLFF	TGCGCCAGCAGCGGGGGTGTAGCAACTAATGAAAAACTGTTTTTT
TRBV18	TRBJ1-4	.	TRBD1	CASSDSGQRHVNEKLFF	TGTGCCAGCTCAGACTCGGGACAGCGCCACGTTAATGAAAAACTGTTTTTT
TRBV6-8	TRBJ2-7	.	.	CASRGPGTTYEQYF	TGTGCTAGCAGGGGCCCCGGGACAACCTACGAGCAGTACTTC
TRBV18	TRBJ1-1	.	.	CASSRGTDNTEAFF	TGTGCCAGCTCACGTGGGACGGATAACACTGAAGCTTTCTTT
TRBV4-1	TRBJ1-2	large	.	CASSQEGRRDGYTF	TGCGCCAGCAGCCAAGAAGGCAGGAGGGATGGCTACACCTTC
TRBV5-1	TRBJ2-1	once	TRBD1	CASSPGTGANEQFF	TGCGCCAGCAGCCCCGGGACAGGGGCTAATGAGCAGTTCTTC
TRBV10-2	TRBJ2-3	.	TRBD2	CASSQGGTRRGTDTQYF	TGCGCCAGCAGCCAAGGGGGGACTAGAAGGGGAACAGATACGCAGTATTTT
TRBV6-7	TRBJ2-3	few	TRBD2	CASSDSSGGGTDTQYF	TGTGCCAGCAGTGACTCAAGTGGGGGGGGCACAGATACGCAGTATTTT
TRBV19	TRBJ2-1	.	.	CASSGFVAGEQFF	TGTGCCAGTAGTGGGTTCGTGGCGGGGGAGCAGTTCTTC
TRBV19	TRBJ1-4	.	.	CASSILMGGGLYEKLFF	TGTGCCAGTAGTATTCTGATGGGTGGAGGCCTTTATGAAAAACTGTTTTTT
TRBV6-8	TRBJ2-1	few	TRBD2	CASQRGRNNEQFF	TGTGCCAGTCAGCGGGGACGCAACAATGAGCAGTTCTTC
TRBV18	TRBJ2-3	once	TRBD2	CASSPQGLGDDTQYF	TGTGCCAGCTCACCCCAGGGACTAGGGGATGATACGCAGTATTTT
TRBV18	TRBJ1-3	.	.	CASSRAPFGSPGNTIYF	TGTGCCAGCTCACGGGCCCCGTTCGGATCTCCCGGAAACACCATATATTTT
TRBV9	TRBJ2-5	.	.	CASSVGLAKETQYF	TGTGCCAGCAGCGTAGGGCTAGCGAAAGAGACCCAGTACTTC
TRBV29-1	TRBJ2-7	.	.	CSVEDGTYEQYF	TGCAGCGTTGAAGATGGGACGTACGAGCAGTACTTC
TRBV30	TRBJ2-7	few	.	CAWISAQGEQYF	TGTGCCTGGATATCGGCTCAGGGCGAGCAGTACTTC